Following are 30 T cell receptor beta chains from one sample sequenced in a study of neurological immune-mediated disorders. Time point here: longitudinal time-point 1 (baseline). TCRdb fed the 5' RACE reads into MiXCR, producing one record per CDR3 protein. This table has around 71,000 distinct CDR3 sequences, about an eighth appearing once. Sequencing was performed on PBMCs. The receptor set was obtained from a female donor with HTLV-1-associated myelopathy (HAM/TSP).

This clonotype was seen at least ten times. CDR3 amino acids: CASSYRQGNTGELFF. CDR3 sequence (DNA): TGTGCCAGCAGTTATAGACAGGGGAACACCGGGGAGCTGTTTTTT. J is TRBJ2-2 and V is TRBV6-5; 7 bases map to TRBD1. Germline V gene lookup returns CDR1 MNHEY and CDR2 SVGAGI. CDR3 length: 15 residues. V was pared by 3 bases and J by 1 base, with 2 bases of the junction left unmatched.

This clonotype has at least ten counts. V usage is TRBV5-1 and J usage is TRBJ2-1; TRBD1 matches 7 bases. This CDR3 is 14 amino acids long. Germline CDR1 is SGHRS and CDR2 is YFSETQ. The junction had 5 bases not matched to a gene; V was cut back by 3 bases and J by 5 bases. The CDR3: CASSSTGRNNEQFF. DNA for the CDR3: TGCGCCAGCAGCTCGACAGGGAGAAACAATGAGCAGTTCTTC.

This clonotype was detected many times. The chain employs TRBV2 and TRBJ2-5, with TRBD2 as a possible D gene (5 bases). The germline gives CDR1 SNHLY, CDR2 FYNNEI. With 2 bases removed from V and 3 bases from J, the gap between germline ends came to 10 bases. This CDR3 has 14 amino acids. The CDR3 region is CASSEHRAEETQYF. CDR3 nucleotides: TGTGCCAGCAGTGAACACAGAGCGGAAGAGACCCAGTACTTC.

At least ten counts were recorded for this clonotype. This chain links TRBV3-1 with TRBJ2-1, with a possible D match to TRBD2 (5 bases). This CDR3 comprises 12 residues. Trimming shortened V by 0 bases and J by 10 bases, and 7 bases separated the two germline ends. Germline V gene sequence: CDR1 LGHDT, CDR2 YNNKEL (reference sequence). The CDR3 DNA reads TGTGCCAGCAGCCAAGACAGCGGCGAGCAGTTCTTC. This translates into CASSQDSGEQFF.

This clonotype occurred many times. The genes are TRBV12-3 or TRBV12-4 and TRBJ2-2; maybe TRBD1 (5 bases). This CDR3 contains 16 residues. V gave up 5 bases and J gave up 2 bases, with 15 bases separating them. The CDR3 loop is CASSGRSRANTGELFF. The CDR3, as DNA: TGTGCCAGCAGTGGCAGGAGCAGGGCCAACACCGGGGAGCTGTTTTTT.

This clonotype was observed at least ten times. The rearrangement uses TRBV20-1 and TRBJ2-1; TRBD1 might be the D (5 bases). The CDR3 contains 14 residues. V lost 4 bases and J lost 3, with 13 bases in between. Germline assignment: CDR1 DFQATT and CDR2 SNEGSKA (reference sequence). Here the CDR3 reads CSAKSRDSYNEQFF. CDR3 nucleotides: TGCAGTGCTAAGTCCCGAGACAGCTACAATGAGCAGTTCTTC.

This clonotype has at least ten counts. This chain uses TRBV18 with TRBJ2-6, with a possible D match to TRBD1 (5 bases). From germline, CDR1 is KGHSH and CDR2 LQKENI. This CDR3 spans 16 amino acids. V was pared by 4 bases and J by 0 bases, with 10 bases between. Written as DNA, the CDR3 is TGTGCCAGCTCACTCGGACACACCTCTGGGGCCAACGTCCTGACTTTC. It specifies CASSLGHTSGANVLTF.

The chain combines TRBV15 with TRBJ2-7; no reliable D call. V was trimmed by 2 bases and J by 2 bases, leaving 7 bases between them. Germline CDR1 is LNHNV and CDR2 is YYDKDF (reference sequence). CDR3 length equals 13 residues. The CDR3 DNA reads as TGTGCCACCAGCAGAAATGAACCCTACGAGCAGTACTTC. Translating gives CATSRNEPYEQYF.

The table lists this clonotype with many counts. The chain combines TRBV5-1 with TRBJ1-1; 9 bases map to TRBD1. The CDR3 has 14 residues. Germline V gene lookup returns CDR1 SGHRS and CDR2 YFSETQ. J was trimmed by 1 base and V by 4 bases; bases with no gene match: 2. The CDR3 spells CASSVGQGNTEAFF. CDR3 DNA sequence: TGCGCCAGCAGCGTGGGACAGGGGAACACTGAAGCTTTCTTT.

Many counts were recorded for this clonotype. The V and J genes are TRBV20-1 and TRBJ2-1; D is unresolved. Trimming shortened V by 1 base and J by 8 bases, and 9 bases separated the two germline ends. The germline gives CDR1 DFQATT, CDR2 SNEGSKA (reference sequence). The CDR3 is 12 amino acids. The CDR3 sequence: CSARVQPYEQFF. CDR3 DNA: TGCAGTGCTAGAGTCCAGCCTTATGAGCAGTTCTTC.

This clonotype came up many times. The chain is built from TRBV20-1 and TRBJ2-7; 8 bases are shared with TRBD1. The CDR3 runs to 11 residues. Germline V gene lookup returns CDR1 DFQATT and CDR2 SNEGSKA (reference sequence). The junction had 2 bases not matched to a gene; V was cut back by 6 bases and J by 4 bases. CDR3 in amino acids: CSAGQGYEQYF. The CDR3 nucleotides read TGCAGTGCAGGACAGGGATACGAGCAGTACTTC.

Regarding this clonotype: Compared with germline, one end of the junction differs, possibly owing to a read error. The DNA for the CDR3 is TGTGCCATCAATGAGTCGACTGCGGGGATCACCGGGGAACTGTTTTTT. Its translation: CAINESTAGITGELFF. This chain connects TRBV10-3 to TRBJ2-2; TRBD2 might be the D (6 bases). The germline V gene has CDR1 ENHRY and CDR2 SYGVKD. The CDR3 runs to 16 residues.

This clonotype was counted at least ten times. In DNA, the CDR3 is TGCGCCAGCAGCTTGGATGGACAGTACAATGAGCAGTTCTTC. It yields the protein CASSLDGQYNEQFF. The chain links TRBV5-1 to TRBJ2-1, with a possible D match to TRBD1 (6 bases). The germline V and J ends were trimmed by 0 bases and 4 bases, with 8 bases remaining between them. This CDR3 has 14 amino acids. The germline CDR1 and CDR2 sequences are SGHRS and YFSETQ. Complete variable domain (other parts from reference TRBV5-1 and TRBJ2-1): KAGVTQTPRYLIKTRGQQVTLSCSPISGHRSVSWYQQTPGQGLQFLFEYFSETQRNKGNFPGRFSGRQFSNSRSEMNVSTLELGDSALYLCASSLDGQYNEQFFGPGTRLTVL.

There are many counts of this clonotype. The genes are TRBV7-2 and TRBJ2-3; TRBD2 agrees at 8 bases. The length of the CDR3 is 14 residues. After removal of 3 bases from V and 7 bases from J, the junction contained 6 bases not matched to a gene. CDR1 and CDR2 from the germline V gene are SGHTA and FQGNSA. The CDR3 sequence is CASSFGGGWNTQYF. DNA of the CDR3: TGTGCCAGCAGCTTCGGCGGGGGGTGGAATACGCAGTATTTT.

This clonotype was counted a few times. This chain joins TRBV19 and TRBJ1-1; D uncertain. With 3 bases removed from V and 4 bases from J, the gap between germline ends came to 9 bases. The CDR3 is 13 amino acids. CDR1 and CDR2 (germline): LNHDA, SQIVND (reference sequence). CDR3 sequence reads: CASSMARGTEAFF. CDR3 coding DNA: TGTGCCAGTAGTATGGCAAGAGGCACTGAAGCTTTCTTT.

This clonotype was detected ten times or more. This sequence joins TRBV5-1 and TRBJ2-1; 15 nucleotides agree with TRBD2. The trim removed 4 bases at V and 8 bases at J, leaving 4 bases unmatched. Looked up from germline, CDR1 is SGHRS and CDR2 is YFSETQ. This CDR3 is built from 15 residues. The CDR3 DNA is TGCGCCAGCAGCGCCGGACTAGCGGGGGGGCATGAGCAGTTCTTC. This encodes CASSAGLAGGHEQFF.

This clonotype was found a few times. V and J are TRBV5-1 and TRBJ2-1; D gene uncertain. With 3 bases removed from V and 9 bases from J, the gap between germline ends came to 16 bases. The germline V gene encodes CDR1 SGHRS and CDR2 YFSETQ. The CDR3 loop spans 14 amino acids. This CDR3 is CASSYTAGLGEQFF. In DNA, the CDR3 is TGCGCCAGCAGCTATACAGCCGGGTTAGGTGAGCAGTTCTTC.

This clonotype has a handful of counts. Here the CDR3 reads CASSLEQAGGSTDTQYF. The CDR3 DNA reads as TGCGCCAGCAGCTTGGAGCAGGCGGGGGGTAGCACAGATACGCAGTATTTT. The genes are TRBV5-1 and TRBJ2-3, with TRBD2 identical over 8 bases. Germline loops: CDR1 SGHRS, CDR2 YFSETQ. The V segment lost 0 bases and the J segment 0 bases; nucleotides outside the gene matches: 6. The CDR3 consists of 17 residues.

CDR3 coding DNA: TGCGCCAGCAGCTTGGGGGGGGACTCTGGGGCCAACGTCCTGACTTTC. Protein: CASSLGGDSGANVLTF. The chain couples TRBV5-1 to TRBJ2-6, with D maybe TRBD2 (6 bases). Between the trimmed V and J ends, which lost 0 bases and 0 bases, there was a span of 7 bases. The CDR3 covers 16 residues. Germline V gene lookup returns CDR1 SGHRS and CDR2 YFSETQ.

Ten or more counts support this clonotype. The chain carries TRBV19 and TRBJ2-6, with TRBD1 as a possible D gene (5 bases). The CDR3 totals 15 residues. Germline V lookup: CDR1 LNHDA, CDR2 SQIVND (reference sequence). V gave up 8 bases and J gave up 0 bases, with 11 bases separating them. The CDR3 sequence: CASRTLSSGANVLTF. CDR3 nucleotides: TGTGCCAGTCGGACACTAAGCTCTGGGGCCAACGTCCTGACTTTC.

This clonotype occurred many times. CDR3 residues: CSARGSGGFSSTDTQYF. CDR3 nucleotides: TGCAGTGCTAGAGGTAGCGGGGGTTTTTCTAGCACAGATACGCAGTATTTT. This chain connects TRBV20-1 to TRBJ2-3, with 9 bases aligning to TRBD2. There are 17 residues in the CDR3. Trimming removed 1 base from V and 0 bases from J; junction bases left unmatched: 8. CDR1 DFQATT and CDR2 SNEGSKA come from the germline V gene (reference sequence).

This clonotype was detected ten times or more. The V gene is TRBV5-1, the J gene TRBJ2-7, with 9 positions matching TRBD1. Germline values: CDR1 SGHRS, CDR2 YFSETQ. The CDR3 is 13 amino acids. The V and J ends lost 4 bases and 6 bases, in that order; junction bases with no gene match: 5. CDR3 region: CASSAGQGGEQYF. In nucleotides, the CDR3 is TGCGCCAGCAGCGCGGGACAGGGTGGCGAGCAGTACTTC.

This clonotype was counted once. The chain links TRBV21-1 to TRBJ1-5; the D call TRBD1 from the table was never checked on the DNA. TRBV21-1 is a known pseudogene. The CDR3 contains 16 residues. CDR3 in amino acids: CASSKVATASNQSQHF. Written as DNA, the CDR3 is TGTGCCAGCAGCAAAGTGGCGACAGCGAGCAATCAGTCCCAGCATTTT.

Only one count was recorded for this clonotype. The junction does not match germline at one end; this may be a read error. The chain recombines TRBV5-1 with TRBJ2-1, with D perhaps matching TRBD1 (5 bases). This CDR3 contains 14 residues. Germline V gene data show CDR1 as SGHRS and CDR2 as YFSETQ. The CDR3 sequence is CASSLSRGNNEQFF. Here the CDR3 DNA reads TGTGCCAGCAGCTTGTCTAGGGGAAACAATGAGCAGTTCTTC.

The table lists this clonotype with many counts. The V gene is TRBV20-1, the J gene TRBJ2-5, with 15 bases fitting TRBD2. From germline, CDR1 is DFQATT and CDR2 SNEGSKA (reference sequence). The CDR3 length is 15 residues. V lost 3 bases, J lost 5 bases, and 4 bases stayed unmatched. The CDR3 reads CSARDGTSGGETQYF. The CDR3 DNA follows: TGCAGTGCTAGGGACGGGACTAGCGGGGGGGAGACCCAGTACTTC.

This clonotype came up many times. The V and J genes are TRBV6-5 and TRBJ1-2; TRBD1 agrees at 9 bases. Losses at the gene ends were 5 bases for V and 0 bases for J; bases not matched to a gene: 4. Germline CDR1 and CDR2: MNHEY and SVGAGI. The CDR3 has 15 amino acids. CDR3 residues: CASSNRGRANYGYTF. The CDR3 DNA sequence: TGTGCCAGCAGTAACAGGGGGCGGGCTAACTATGGCTACACCTTC.

This clonotype occurred many times. The chain uses TRBV5-1 and TRBJ2-5; 7 nucleotides line up with TRBD2. CDR3 length: 15 residues. The trim removed 4 bases at V and 1 base at J, leaving 7 bases unmatched. Looked up from germline, CDR1 is SGHRS and CDR2 is YFSETQ. The CDR3 region is CASSPTGTTQETQYF. In nucleotides, the CDR3 is TGCGCCAGCAGCCCTACCGGGACTACCCAAGAGACCCAGTACTTC. The complete variable domain, with remaining parts taken from reference TRBV5-1 and TRBJ2-5, reads KAGVTQTPRYLIKTRGQQVTLSCSPISGHRSVSWYQQTPGQGLQFLFEYFSETQRNKGNFPGRFSGRQFSNSRSEMNVSTLELGDSALYLCASSPTGTTQETQYFGPGTRLLVL.

This clonotype appeared many times. The chain is built from TRBV28 and TRBJ2-7; no firm D call. Trimming removed 6 bases from V and 4 bases from J, with 10 bases in between. Germline lookup yields CDR1 MDHEN and CDR2 SYDVKM. The CDR3 extends over 12 amino acids. The CDR3 spells CASRPTRYEQYF. Written as DNA, the CDR3 is TGTGCCAGCAGGCCGACTCGTTACGAGCAGTACTTC.

The chain joins TRBV20-1 to TRBJ1-2; no definite D call. V shed 3 bases and J shed 4 bases, with 12 bases lying between them. Germline assignment: CDR1 DFQATT and CDR2 SNEGSKA (reference sequence). The CDR3 consists of 13 residues. For the CDR3, the DNA is TGCAGTGCTAGGAGGGAAGAAAGCTATGGCTACACCTTC. It translates to CSARREESYGYTF.

This clonotype was counted many times. The V call is TRBV12-3 or TRBV12-4, the J call TRBJ2-3, with D hard to call. The V and J ends lost 4 bases and 7 bases respectively, with 9 bases between them. The CDR3 loop spans 12 amino acids. The CDR3 DNA sequence: TGTGCCAGCAGTTGGTTGAAATATACGCAGTATTTT. Translating it yields CASSWLKYTQYF.